These 13 T cell receptor beta chains were all obtained from the same sample, sequenced in a study of blood T cells in healthy people across ages. Using a J-beta primer mix together with a sample-barcoded 5' primer, a second PCR was run for roughly 7 to 11 cycles. Each CDR3 protein is one row after TCRdb ran MiXCR on the 5' RACE reads. This sample has around 990,000 distinct CDR3 sequences, with approximately 26% found just once. These data were also reused for a study on T cells of mothers and their children.

Sequenced sample: blood. The receptors were sampled from a girl aged 2 to 9 in good health.

The chain joins TRBV7-3 to TRBJ2-3; either TRBD1 or TRBD2 may fit D (5 bases each). Germline V gene lookup returns CDR1 SGHTA and CDR2 FQGTGA. This CDR3 region has 14 residues. The ends were cut back, 3 bases at V and 2 bases at J, with 9 bases in the middle. CDR3 bases: TGTGCCAGCAGCTTTAGAGGGACCACAGATACGCAGTATTTT. It is translated as CASSFRGTTDTQYF.

The chain combines TRBV4-1 with TRBJ1-5; a weak D match, TRBD1 (6 bases). Germline V gives CDR1 MGHRA, CDR2 YSYEKL. The CDR3 contains 16 residues. Trimming took 3 bases from V and 7 from J, leaving 19 bases between them. The CDR3 DNA sequence: TGCGCCAGCAGCCACCTCGGGGCAGGGGACAACCAGCCCCAGCATTTT. Encoded protein: CASSHLGAGDNQPQHF.

The sample holds a few counts of this clonotype. V and J are TRBV28 and TRBJ2-4; no clear D. Germline V gene sequence: CDR1 MDHEN, CDR2 SYDVKM. V lost 4 bases, J lost 12 bases, and 19 bases lay in between. CDR3 length equals 14 residues. CDR3 region: CASSYPGLGSGQYF. The CDR3 nucleotides read TGTGCCAGCAGTTATCCGGGCCTCGGATCGGGTCAGTACTTC.

The V and J genes are TRBV7-6 and TRBJ1-4; D perhaps matches TRBD1 (6 bases). There are 12 residues in the CDR3. The V gene lost 4 bases and the J gene lost 7 bases, with 7 bases spanning the gap. Germline assignment: CDR1 SGHVS and CDR2 FNYEAQ. The CDR3 reads CASSSGVEKLFF. As DNA, the CDR3 is TGTGCCAGCAGCTCAGGGGTTGAAAAACTGTTTTTT.

Only a few counts were recorded for this clonotype. This sequence joins TRBV27 and TRBJ2-7, with 10 bases lining up with TRBD1. This CDR3 has 14 residues. Per the germline V gene, CDR1 is MNHEY and CDR2 is SMNVEV (reference sequence). With V trimmed by 6 bases and J by 2 bases, 4 bases remained unmatched. CDR3 sequence (DNA): TGTGCCAGCAGGGGACAGGGGTGGCCCTACGAGCAGTACTTC. Translating gives CASRGQGWPYEQYF.

This sequence joins TRBV4-2 and TRBJ2-7; D is uncertain. Germline CDR1 LGHNA, CDR2 YNFKEQ. V was trimmed by 1 base and J by 6 bases, leaving 13 bases between them. The CDR3 runs to 14 residues. The CDR3 DNA sequence: TGTGCCAGCAGCCAAGGGTTCGAGTCCCGCGAGCAGTACTTC. Protein product: CASSQGFESREQYF.

The DNA of the CDR3 is TGTGCCACCAGTCCACAGGGGGGTCAGCCCCAGCATTTT. Translating it yields CATSPQGGQPQHF. J is TRBJ1-5 and V is TRBV24-1; 8 bases are shared with TRBD1. The CDR3 runs 13 residues. The V and J ends lost 6 bases and 6 bases, in that order; junction bases with no gene match: 3. Germline loops: CDR1 KGHDR, CDR2 SFDVKD.

This clonotype was detected a few times. The V call is TRBV28, the J call TRBJ1-5; D not resolved. Trimming cost V 5 bases and J 8 bases, with 7 bases left between them. This CDR3 spans 11 amino acids. Per the germline V gene, CDR1 is MDHEN and CDR2 is SYDVKM. CDR3 DNA: TGTGCCAGCAGTCAATTCGAGCCCCAGCATTTT. The encoded protein is CASSQFEPQHF. Looking up the rest from reference TRBV28 and TRBJ1-5 gives the full variable domain: DVKVTQSSRYLVKRTGEKVFLECVQDMDHENMFWYRQDPGLGLRLIYFSYDVKMKEKGDIPEGYSVSREKKERFSLILESASTNQTSMYLCASSQFEPQHFGDGTRLSIL.

This clonotype was seen only a few times. V gene TRBV29-1 combines with J gene TRBJ2-7; 7 nucleotides line up with TRBD2. The germline V gene encodes CDR1 SQVTM and CDR2 ANQGSEA. Losses at the gene ends were 5 bases for V and 0 bases for J; bases not matched to a gene: 7. The CDR3 extends over 14 amino acids. The CDR3 loop is CSVYSGYFSYEQYF. The CDR3 nucleotides are TGCAGCGTTTATAGCGGGTATTTCTCCTACGAGCAGTACTTC.

The chain carries TRBV20-1 and TRBJ2-7; tentatively, D is TRBD2 (6 bases). This CDR3 region has 13 residues. Germline CDR1 is DFQATT and CDR2 is SNEGSKA (reference sequence). V was pared by 6 bases and J by 5 bases, with 17 bases between. CDR3 sequence reads: CSAAGTPLNEQYF. In nucleotides, the CDR3 is TGCAGTGCCGCCGGGACTCCTCTAAACGAGCAGTACTTC.

This clonotype has just a few counts. J is TRBJ1-4 and V is TRBV4-1; a weak D match, TRBD1 (5 bases). CDR1 is MGHRA and CDR2 is YSYEKL in the germline V gene. The germline V and J ends were trimmed by 0 bases and 3 bases, with 11 bases remaining between them. The CDR3 has 16 amino acids. The CDR3 loop reads CASSQEFGGPNEKLFF. In DNA form, the CDR3 reads TGCGCCAGCAGCCAAGAATTTGGGGGACCTAATGAAAAACTGTTTTTT.

The chain combines TRBV4-1 with TRBJ2-1; D is undetermined. The DNA end favors TRBJ2-5, so the J call may be wrong. CDR3 size: 15 residues. Germline CDR1 reads MGHRA; CDR2 reads YSYEKL. CDR3 sequence: CASSQEFGWQETQYF. CDR3 DNA: TGCGCCAGCAGCCAAGAATTTGGGTGGCAAGAGACCCAGTACTTC.

This chain links TRBV27 with TRBJ2-7; TRBD1 agrees at 8 bases. This CDR3 is built from 14 residues. Germline values: CDR1 MNHEY, CDR2 SMNVEV (reference sequence). V was pared by 5 bases and J by 4 bases, with 7 bases of the junction left unmatched. CDR3 in DNA: TGTGCCAGCAGTGTAAGGGGGGACAGGTACGAGCAGTACTTC. It codes for CASSVRGDRYEQYF.